The entry that follows covers one TCR beta chain sequence. Between the trimmed V and J ends, which lost 2 bases and 3 bases, there was a span of 14 bases. The CDR3 has 15 amino acids. The germline V gene encodes CDR1 MGHRA and CDR2 YSYEKL. The source of the sample is a study of shared clonotypes between healthy human individuals. TCRdb keeps only in-frame clones here, not all; method: immunoSEQ multiplex PCR. The table lists around 690,000 clones, about 90% of them singletons, with more than 30% in the top ten. This chain uses TRBV4-1 with TRBJ2-7; no reliable D call. This TCR derives from a man between 18 and 29 years old in good health. Some clones in this sample may be carry-over from other donors' samples. Sequencing input: memory CD8+ T cells from PBMCs. As to subset: CD45RO+ cells pooled with CCR7-negative TemRA cells. The CDR3 region has the DNA TGCGCCAGCAGCCAAAATATTGGCATCAGCTACGAGCAGTACTTC. This codes for CASSQNIGISYEQYF.